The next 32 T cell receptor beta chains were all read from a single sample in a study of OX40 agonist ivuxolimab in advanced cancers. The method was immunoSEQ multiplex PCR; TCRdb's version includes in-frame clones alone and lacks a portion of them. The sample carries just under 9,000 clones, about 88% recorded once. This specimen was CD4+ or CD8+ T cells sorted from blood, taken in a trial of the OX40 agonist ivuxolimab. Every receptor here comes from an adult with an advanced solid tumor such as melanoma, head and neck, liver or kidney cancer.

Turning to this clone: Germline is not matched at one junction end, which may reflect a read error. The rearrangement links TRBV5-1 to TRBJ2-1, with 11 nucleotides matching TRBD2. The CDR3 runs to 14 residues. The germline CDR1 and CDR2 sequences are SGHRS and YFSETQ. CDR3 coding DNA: TGCGCCAGCTGCTTAGCGGGGGGGCCCAATGAGCAGTTCTTC. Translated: CASCLAGGPNEQFF.

The DNA of the CDR3 is TGTGCCTGGGACAGGGAGAGAGGTGGCTACACCTTC. This sequence encodes CAWDRERGGYTF. V usage is TRBV7-9 and J usage is TRBJ1-2; 9 positions match TRBD1. Germline V gene lookup returns CDR1 SEHNR and CDR2 FQNEAQ (reference sequence). The CDR3 totals 12 residues. Losses at the gene ends were 11 bases for V and 7 bases for J; bases not matched to a gene: 8.

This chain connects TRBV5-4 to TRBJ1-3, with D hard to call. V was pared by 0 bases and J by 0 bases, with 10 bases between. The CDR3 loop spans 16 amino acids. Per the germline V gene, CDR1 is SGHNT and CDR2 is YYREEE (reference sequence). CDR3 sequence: CASSLGPLSSGNTIYF. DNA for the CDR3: TGTGCCAGCAGCTTGGGTCCGCTCAGCTCTGGAAACACCATATATTTT. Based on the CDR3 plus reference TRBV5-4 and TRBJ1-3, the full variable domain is ETGVTQSPTHLIKTRGQQVTLRCSSQSGHNTVSWYQQALGQGPQFIFQYYREEENGRGNFPPRFSGLQFPNYSSELNVNALELDDSALYLCASSLGPLSSGNTIYFGEGSWLTVV.

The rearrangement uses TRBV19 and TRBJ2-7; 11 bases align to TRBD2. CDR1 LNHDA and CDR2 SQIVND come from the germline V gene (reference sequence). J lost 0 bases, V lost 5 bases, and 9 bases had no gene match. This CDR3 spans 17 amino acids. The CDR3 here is CASSGTSGALLSYEQYF. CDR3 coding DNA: TGTGCCAGTAGTGGGACTAGCGGAGCCCTTCTCTCCTACGAGCAGTACTTC.

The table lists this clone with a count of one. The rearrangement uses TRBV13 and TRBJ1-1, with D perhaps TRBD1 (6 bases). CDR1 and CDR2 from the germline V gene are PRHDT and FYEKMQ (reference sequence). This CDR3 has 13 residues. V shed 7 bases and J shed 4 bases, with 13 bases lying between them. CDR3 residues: CASTWGLSTEAFF. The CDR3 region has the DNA TGTGCCAGCACCTGGGGGCTGAGCACTGAAGCTTTCTTT.

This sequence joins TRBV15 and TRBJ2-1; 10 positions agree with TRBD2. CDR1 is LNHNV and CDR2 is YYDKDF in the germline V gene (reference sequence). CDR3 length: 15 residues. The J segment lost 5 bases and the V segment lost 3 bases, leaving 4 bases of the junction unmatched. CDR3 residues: CATSSGTSVDNEQFF. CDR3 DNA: TGTGCCACCAGCAGCGGGACTAGCGTCGACAATGAGCAGTTCTTC.

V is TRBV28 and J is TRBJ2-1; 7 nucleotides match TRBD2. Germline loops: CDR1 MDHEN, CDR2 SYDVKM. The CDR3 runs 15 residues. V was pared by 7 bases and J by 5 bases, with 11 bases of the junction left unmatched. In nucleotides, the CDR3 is TGTGCCAGCACGCTTGGGGCGGGGGTACACAATGAGCAGTTCTTC. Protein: CASTLGAGVHNEQFF.

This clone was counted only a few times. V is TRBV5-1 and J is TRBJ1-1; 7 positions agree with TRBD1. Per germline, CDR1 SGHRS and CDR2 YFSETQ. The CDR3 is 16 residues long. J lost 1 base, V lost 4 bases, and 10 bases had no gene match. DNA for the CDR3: TGCGCCAGCAGCCTGAACAGACAGGGAGGGAACACTGAAGCTTTCTTT. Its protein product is CASSLNRQGGNTEAFF.

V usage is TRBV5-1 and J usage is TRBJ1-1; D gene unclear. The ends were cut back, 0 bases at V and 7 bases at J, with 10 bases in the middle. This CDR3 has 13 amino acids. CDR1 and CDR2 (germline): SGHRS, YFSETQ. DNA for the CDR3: TGCGCCAGCAGCTTGGGGGCATTCGGTGAAGCTTTCTTT. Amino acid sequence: CASSLGAFGEAFF.

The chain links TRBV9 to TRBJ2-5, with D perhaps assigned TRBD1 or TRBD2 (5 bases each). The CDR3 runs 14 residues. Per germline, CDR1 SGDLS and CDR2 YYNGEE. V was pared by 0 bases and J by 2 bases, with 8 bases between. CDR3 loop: CASSVEWGQETQYF. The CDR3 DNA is TGTGCCAGCAGCGTAGAATGGGGGCAAGAGACCCAGTACTTC.

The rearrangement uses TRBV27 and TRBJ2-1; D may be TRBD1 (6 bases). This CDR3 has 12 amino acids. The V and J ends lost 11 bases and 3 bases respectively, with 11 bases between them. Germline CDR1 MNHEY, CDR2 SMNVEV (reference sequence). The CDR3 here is CACPGDYNEQFF. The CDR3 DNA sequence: TGTGCCTGCCCAGGGGACTACAATGAGCAGTTCTTC.

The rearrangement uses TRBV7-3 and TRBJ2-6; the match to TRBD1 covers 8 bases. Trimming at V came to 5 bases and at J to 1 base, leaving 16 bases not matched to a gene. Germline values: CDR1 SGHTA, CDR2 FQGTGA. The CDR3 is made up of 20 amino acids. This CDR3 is CASSPTGQALPSSGANVLTF. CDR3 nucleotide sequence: TGTGCCAGCAGCCCCACGGGACAGGCCCTCCCATCTTCTGGGGCCAACGTCCTGACTTTC.

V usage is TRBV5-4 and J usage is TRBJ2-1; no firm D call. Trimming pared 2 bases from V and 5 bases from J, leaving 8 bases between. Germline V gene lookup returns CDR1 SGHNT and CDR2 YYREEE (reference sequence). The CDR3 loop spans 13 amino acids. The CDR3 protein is CASSFGTNNEQFF. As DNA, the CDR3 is TGTGCCAGCAGCTTCGGTACCAACAATGAGCAGTTCTTC.

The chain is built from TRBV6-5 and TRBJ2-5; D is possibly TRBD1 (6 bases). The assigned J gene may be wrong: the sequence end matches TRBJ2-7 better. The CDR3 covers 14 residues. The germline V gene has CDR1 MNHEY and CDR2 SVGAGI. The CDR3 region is CASSYGGALYEQYF. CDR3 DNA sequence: TGTGCCAGCAGTTACGGGGGCGCATTGTACGAGCAGTACTTC.

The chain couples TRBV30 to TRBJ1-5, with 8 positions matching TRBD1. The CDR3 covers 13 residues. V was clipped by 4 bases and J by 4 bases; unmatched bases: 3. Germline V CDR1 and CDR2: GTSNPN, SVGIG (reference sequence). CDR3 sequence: CAWTDRGNQPQHF. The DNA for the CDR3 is TGTGCCTGGACCGACAGGGGAAATCAGCCCCAGCATTTT.

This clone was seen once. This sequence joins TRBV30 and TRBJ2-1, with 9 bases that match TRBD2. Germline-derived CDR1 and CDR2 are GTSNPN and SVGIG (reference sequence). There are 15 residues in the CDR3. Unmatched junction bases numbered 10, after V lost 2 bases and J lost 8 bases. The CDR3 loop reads CAWSIGGRARDEQFF. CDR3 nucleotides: TGTGCCTGGAGTATTGGCGGGAGGGCCAGGGATGAGCAGTTCTTC.

CDR3 nucleotides: TGTGCCAGCAGCTTAGGGTGGGTCGAGAGGGCTAACTATGGCTACACCTTC. Encoded protein: CASSLGWVERANYGYTF. This rearrangement joins TRBV11-3 to TRBJ1-2; D remains unclear. The CDR3 is 17 amino acids. V shed 1 base and J shed 0 bases, with 15 bases lying between them. CDR1 is SGHNT and CDR2 is YENEEA in the germline V gene.

The CDR3 sequence is CASSLLGGDTEAFF. DNA of the CDR3: TGTGCCAGCAGTTTATTAGGAGGGGACACTGAAGCTTTCTTT. J is TRBJ1-1 and V is TRBV28; a possible D gene is TRBD1 (5 bases). V dropped 1 base and J dropped 3 bases, with 9 bases sitting between them. The germline gives CDR1 MDHEN, CDR2 SYDVKM. The CDR3 sequence is 14 residues long.

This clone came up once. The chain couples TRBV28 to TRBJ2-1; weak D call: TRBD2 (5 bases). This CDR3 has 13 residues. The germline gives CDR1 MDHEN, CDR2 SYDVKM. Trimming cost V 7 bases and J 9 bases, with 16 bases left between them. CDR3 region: CASTLGVNSEQFF. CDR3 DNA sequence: TGTGCCAGCACTCTGGGAGTAAATAGTGAGCAGTTCTTC.

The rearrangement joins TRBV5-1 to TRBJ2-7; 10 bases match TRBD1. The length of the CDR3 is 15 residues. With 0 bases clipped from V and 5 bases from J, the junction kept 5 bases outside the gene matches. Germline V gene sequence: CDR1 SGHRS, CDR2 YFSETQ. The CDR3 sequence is CASSLATGGEDEQYF. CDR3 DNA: TGCGCCAGCAGCTTGGCGACAGGGGGCGAGGACGAGCAGTACTTC.

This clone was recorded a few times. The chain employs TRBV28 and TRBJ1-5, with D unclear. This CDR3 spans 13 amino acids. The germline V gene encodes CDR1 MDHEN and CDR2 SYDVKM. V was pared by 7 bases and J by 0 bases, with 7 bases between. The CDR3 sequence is CASTLDSNQPQHF. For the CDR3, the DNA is TGTGCCAGCACGCTAGATAGCAATCAGCCCCAGCATTTT. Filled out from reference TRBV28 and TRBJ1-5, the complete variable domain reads DVKVTQSSRYLVKRTGEKVFLECVQDMDHENMFWYRQDPGLGLRLIYFSYDVKMKEKGDIPEGYSVSREKKERFSLILESASTNQTSMYLCASTLDSNQPQHFGDGTRLSIL.

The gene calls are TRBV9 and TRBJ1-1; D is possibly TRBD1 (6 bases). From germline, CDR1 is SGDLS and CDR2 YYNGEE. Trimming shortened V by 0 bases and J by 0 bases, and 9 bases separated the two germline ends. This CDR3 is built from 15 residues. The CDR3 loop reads CASSVGGQMNTEAFF. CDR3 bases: TGTGCCAGCAGCGTAGGAGGACAGATGAACACTGAAGCTTTCTTT.

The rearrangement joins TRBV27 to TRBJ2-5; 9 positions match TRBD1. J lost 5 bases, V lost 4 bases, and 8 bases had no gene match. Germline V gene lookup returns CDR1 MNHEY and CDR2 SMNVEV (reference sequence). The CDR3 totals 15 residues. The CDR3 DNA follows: TGTGCCAGCAGTTATACAGGGGGCTACTTGGAGACCCAGTACTTC. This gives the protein CASSYTGGYLETQYF.

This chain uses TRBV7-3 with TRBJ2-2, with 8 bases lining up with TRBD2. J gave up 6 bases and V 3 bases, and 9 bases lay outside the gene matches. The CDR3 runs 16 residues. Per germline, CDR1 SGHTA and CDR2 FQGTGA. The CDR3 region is CASSFEDGRVPGELFF. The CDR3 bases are TGTGCCAGCAGCTTCGAGGACGGGAGGGTTCCCGGGGAGCTGTTTTTT.

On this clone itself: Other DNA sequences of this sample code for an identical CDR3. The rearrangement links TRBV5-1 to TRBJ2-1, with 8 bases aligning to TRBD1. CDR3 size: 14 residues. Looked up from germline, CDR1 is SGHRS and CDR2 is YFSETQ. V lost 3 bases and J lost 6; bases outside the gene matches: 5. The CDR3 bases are TGCGCCAGCAGCTCGGCCGGGACAGGCAATGAGCAGTTCTTC. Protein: CASSSAGTGNEQFF. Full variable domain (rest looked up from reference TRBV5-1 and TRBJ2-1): KAGVTQTPRYLIKTRGQQVTLSCSPISGHRSVSWYQQTPGQGLQFLFEYFSETQRNKGNFPGRFSGRQFSNSRSEMNVSTLELGDSALYLCASSSAGTGNEQFFGPGTRLTVL.

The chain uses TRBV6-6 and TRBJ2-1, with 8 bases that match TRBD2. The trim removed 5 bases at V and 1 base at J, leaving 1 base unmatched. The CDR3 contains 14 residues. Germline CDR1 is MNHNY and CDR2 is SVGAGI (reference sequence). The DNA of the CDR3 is TGTGCCAGCAGTACTAGCGGATCCTACAATGAGCAGTTCTTC. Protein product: CASSTSGSYNEQFF.

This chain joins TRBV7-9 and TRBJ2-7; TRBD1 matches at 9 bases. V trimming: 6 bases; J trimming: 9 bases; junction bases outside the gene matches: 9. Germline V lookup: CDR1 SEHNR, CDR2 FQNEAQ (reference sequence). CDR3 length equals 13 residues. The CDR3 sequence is CASRLPGQGGQYF. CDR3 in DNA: TGTGCCAGCAGGTTACCGGGACAGGGAGGGCAGTACTTC. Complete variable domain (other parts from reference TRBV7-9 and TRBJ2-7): DTGVSQNPRHKITKRGQNVTFRCDPISEHNRLYWYRQTLGQGPEFLTYFQNEAQLEKSRLLSDRFSAERPKGSFSTLEIQRTEQGDSAMYLCASRLPGQGGQYFGPGTRLTVT.

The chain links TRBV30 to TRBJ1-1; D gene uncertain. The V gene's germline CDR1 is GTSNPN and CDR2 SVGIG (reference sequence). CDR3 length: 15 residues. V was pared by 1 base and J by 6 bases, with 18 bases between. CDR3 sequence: CAWSAQGWGKAEAFF. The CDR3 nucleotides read TGTGCCTGGAGTGCCCAAGGGTGGGGAAAGGCTGAAGCTTTCTTT.

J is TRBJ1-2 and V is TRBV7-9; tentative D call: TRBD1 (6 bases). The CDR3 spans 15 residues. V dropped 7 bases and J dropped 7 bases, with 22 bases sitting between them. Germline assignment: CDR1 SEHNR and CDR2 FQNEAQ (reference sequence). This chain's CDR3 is CASTPREAGVGGYTF. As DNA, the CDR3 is TGTGCCAGCACCCCCAGGGAGGCAGGGGTAGGTGGCTACACCTTC.

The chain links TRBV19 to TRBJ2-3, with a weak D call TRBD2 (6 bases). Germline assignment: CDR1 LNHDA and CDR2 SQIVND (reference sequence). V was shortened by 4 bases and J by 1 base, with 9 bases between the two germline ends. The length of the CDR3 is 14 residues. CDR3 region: CASSRGLRTDTQYF. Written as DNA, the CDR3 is TGTGCCAGTAGTAGGGGACTCCGCACAGATACGCAGTATTTT.

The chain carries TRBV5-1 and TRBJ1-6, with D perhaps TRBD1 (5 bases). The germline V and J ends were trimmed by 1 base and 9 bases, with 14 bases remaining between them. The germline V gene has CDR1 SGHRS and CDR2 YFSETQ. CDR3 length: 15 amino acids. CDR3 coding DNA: TGCGCCAGCAGCTTGAAAGCACAGGCTGTTTCACCCCTCCACTTT. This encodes CASSLKAQAVSPLHF. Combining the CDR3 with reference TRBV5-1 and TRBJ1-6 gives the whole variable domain KAGVTQTPRYLIKTRGQQVTLSCSPISGHRSVSWYQQTPGQGLQFLFEYFSETQRNKGNFPGRFSGRQFSNSRSEMNVSTLELGDSALYLCASSLKAQAVSPLHFGNGTRLTVT.

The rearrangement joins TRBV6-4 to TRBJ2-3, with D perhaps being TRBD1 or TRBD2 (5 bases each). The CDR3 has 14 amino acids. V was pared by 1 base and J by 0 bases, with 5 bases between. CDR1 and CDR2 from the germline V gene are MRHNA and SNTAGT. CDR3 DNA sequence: TGTGCCAGCAGTGACTGGGGGAGCACAGATACGCAGTATTTT. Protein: CASSDWGSTDTQYF.